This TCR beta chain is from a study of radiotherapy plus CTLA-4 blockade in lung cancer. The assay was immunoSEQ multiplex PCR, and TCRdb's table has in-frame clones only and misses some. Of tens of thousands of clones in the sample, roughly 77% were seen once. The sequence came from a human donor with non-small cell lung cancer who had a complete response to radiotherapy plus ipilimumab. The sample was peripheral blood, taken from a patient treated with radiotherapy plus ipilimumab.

The chain's CDR3 is CASSPKGRTGGSSGANVLTF. CDR3 in DNA: TGTGCCAGCTCACCAAAAGGCCGGACAGGGGGTTCCTCTGGGGCCAACGTCCTGACTTTC. The chain joins TRBV18 to TRBJ2-6; TRBD1 aligns across 10 bases. The CDR3 is 20 amino acids. Unmatched junction bases numbered 10, after V lost 2 bases and J lost 0 bases. The germline CDR1 and CDR2 sequences are KGHSH and LQKENI.